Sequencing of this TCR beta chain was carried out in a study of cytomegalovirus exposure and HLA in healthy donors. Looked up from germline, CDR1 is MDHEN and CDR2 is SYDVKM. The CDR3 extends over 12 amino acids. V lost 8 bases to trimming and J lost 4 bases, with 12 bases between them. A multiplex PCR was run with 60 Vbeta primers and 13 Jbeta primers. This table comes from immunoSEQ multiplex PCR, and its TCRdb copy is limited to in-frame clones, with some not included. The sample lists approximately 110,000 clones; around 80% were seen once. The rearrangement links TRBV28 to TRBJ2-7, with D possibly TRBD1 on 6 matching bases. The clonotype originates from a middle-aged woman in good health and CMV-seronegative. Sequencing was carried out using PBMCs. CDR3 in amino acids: CASQGLGYEQYF. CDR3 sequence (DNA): TGTGCCAGCCAGGGGTTGGGGTACGAGCAGTACTTC.